The 4 T cell receptor beta chains listed next were all sequenced from one sample in a study of T-cell reconstitution after alpha-beta-depleted transplantation in children. Unique molecular identifiers were incorporated into the prepared TCRbeta library. TCRdb reanalysed the PCR reads using MiXCR and keeps one entry per CDR3 protein. The sample has about 110,000 distinct CDR3 sequences, around 10% seen once. The sample in question was PBMCs, obtained before TCRalphabeta/CD19-depleted stem cell transplant. Source of these receptors: a boy aged 2 to 10 with acute lymphoblastic leukemia, due to receive a stem cell transplant.

The chain combines TRBV28 with TRBJ2-2; D remains unclear. Germline assignment: CDR1 MDHEN and CDR2 SYDVKM. V gave up 5 bases and J gave up 5 bases, with 18 bases separating them. The CDR3 sequence is 16 residues long. The CDR3 bases are TGTGCCAGCAGTACGAACGTCAGGTTAAAGACCGGGGAGCTGTTTTTT. This gives the protein CASSTNVRLKTGELFF.

A note on this clonotype: A much larger clone is a single base away; this may be a read error. J is TRBJ2-1 and V is TRBV20-1, with 12 bases identical to TRBD2. V lost 3 bases to trimming and J lost 8 bases; unmatched junction nucleotides: 11. CDR3 length equals 16 residues. The germline V gene encodes CDR1 DFQATT and CDR2 SNEGSKA (reference sequence). The CDR3 loop reads CSASTTSGSLGDEQFF. CDR3 DNA: TGCAGTGCTAGCACGACTAGCGGGAGTTTAGGGGATGAGCAGTTCTTC.

This clonotype was recorded at least ten times. The chain couples TRBV7-9 to TRBJ2-3, with 9 bases aligning to TRBD1. The CDR3 consists of 16 residues. Unmatched junction bases numbered 5, after V lost 2 bases and J lost 2 bases. Germline CDR1 and CDR2: SEHNR and FQNEAQ (reference sequence). Written as DNA, the CDR3 is TGTGCCAGCAGCTTACGCAACAGGGGGCCCACAGATACGCAGTATTTT. Protein: CASSLRNRGPTDTQYF.

A few counts support this clonotype. J is TRBJ2-7 and V is TRBV6-1; 10 bases align to TRBD2. V shed 5 bases and J 7 bases; nucleotides not matched to a gene: 8. The length of the CDR3 is 14 residues. In germline, CDR1 is MNHNS, CDR2 SASEGT. The CDR3 coding sequence is TGTGCCAGCAGTCGCCTAGCGGGAGCTGGGGAGCAGTACTTC. Its protein is CASSRLAGAGEQYF.